This TCR beta chain appears in the sequencing data of a study of blood T cell repertoires in COVID-19. V was clipped by 3 bases and J by 4 bases; unmatched bases: 8. CDR1 and CDR2 from the germline V gene are SEHNR and FQNEAQ (reference sequence). The CDR3 runs to 15 residues. Profiled with immunoSEQ multiplex PCR; TCRdb holds only in-frame clones, not every one. This table holds about 56,000 clones, about 88% found once. Patients of the Seattle cohort, enrolled during active infection, were followed longitudinally. The clonotype was recovered from a woman aged 55-75 years with COVID-19, enrolled during active disease. The chain joins TRBV7-9 to TRBJ1-1; TRBD1 matches 7 bases. Sequenced sample: peripheral blood. The CDR3 protein is CASSFRYRGITEAFF. CDR3 sequence (DNA): TGTGCCAGCAGCTTTAGATACAGGGGAATCACTGAAGCTTTCTTT.